This TCR beta chain was recorded in a study of shared clonotypes between healthy human individuals. Study-wide points: Sharing across four donors was highest in naive CD4 (around 5%) and lowest in memory CD8 (roughly 0.4%).

Produced via immunoSEQ multiplex PCR; TCRdb's table is partial and in-frame only. The repertoire includes about 2 million clones, roughly 94% of them detected once, and 0.1% to 0.15% sits in the top ten. Splitting the CD4+ cells yielded a CD45RA+ naive subset and a CD45RA-negative memory subset. As regards this clone: Its antigen is as yet unknown.

CDR3 length: 15 residues. Trimming pared 2 bases from V and 6 bases from J, leaving 14 bases between. The germline V gene encodes CDR1 SGHRS and CDR2 YFSETQ. Material for sequencing was naive CD4+ T cells sorted from blood. The subset was: CD45RA+ positively selected. The chain has TRBV5-1 and TRBJ2-2; D gene unclear. This clonotype was obtained from a man aged 18 to 29 in good health. This CDR3 reads CASSFGLKGSGELFF. CDR3 nucleotides: TGCGCCAGCAGCTTCGGCTTAAAAGGTTCCGGGGAGCTGTTTTTT.